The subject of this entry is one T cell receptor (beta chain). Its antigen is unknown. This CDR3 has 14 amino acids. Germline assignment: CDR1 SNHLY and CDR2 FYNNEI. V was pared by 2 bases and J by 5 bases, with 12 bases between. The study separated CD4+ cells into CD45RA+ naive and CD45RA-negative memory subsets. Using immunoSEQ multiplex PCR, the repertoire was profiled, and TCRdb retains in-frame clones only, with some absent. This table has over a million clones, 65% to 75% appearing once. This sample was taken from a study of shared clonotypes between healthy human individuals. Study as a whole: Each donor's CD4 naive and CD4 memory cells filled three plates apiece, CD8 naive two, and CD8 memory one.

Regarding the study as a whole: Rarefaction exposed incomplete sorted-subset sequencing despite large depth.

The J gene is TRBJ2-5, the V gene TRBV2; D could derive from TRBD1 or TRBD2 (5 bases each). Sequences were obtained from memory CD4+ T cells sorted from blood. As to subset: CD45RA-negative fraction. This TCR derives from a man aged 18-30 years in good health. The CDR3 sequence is CASSESGGRETQYF. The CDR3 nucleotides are TGTGCCAGCAGTGAAAGTGGGGGAAGGGAGACCCAGTACTTC.